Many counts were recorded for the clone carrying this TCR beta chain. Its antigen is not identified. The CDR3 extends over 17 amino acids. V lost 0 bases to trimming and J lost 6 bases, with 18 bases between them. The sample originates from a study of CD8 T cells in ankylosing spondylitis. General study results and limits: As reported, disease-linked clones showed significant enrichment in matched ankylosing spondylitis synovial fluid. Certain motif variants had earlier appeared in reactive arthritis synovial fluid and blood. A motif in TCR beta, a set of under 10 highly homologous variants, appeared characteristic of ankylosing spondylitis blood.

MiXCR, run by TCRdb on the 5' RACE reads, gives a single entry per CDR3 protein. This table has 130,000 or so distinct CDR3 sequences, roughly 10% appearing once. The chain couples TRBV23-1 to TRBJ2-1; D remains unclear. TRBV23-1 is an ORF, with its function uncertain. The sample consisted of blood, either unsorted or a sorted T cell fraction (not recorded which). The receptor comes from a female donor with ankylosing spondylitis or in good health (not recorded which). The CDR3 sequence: CASSQSVASLDPNEQFF. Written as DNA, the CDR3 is TGCGCCAGCAGTCAATCTGTTGCCAGTCTGGATCCCAATGAGCAGTTCTTC.